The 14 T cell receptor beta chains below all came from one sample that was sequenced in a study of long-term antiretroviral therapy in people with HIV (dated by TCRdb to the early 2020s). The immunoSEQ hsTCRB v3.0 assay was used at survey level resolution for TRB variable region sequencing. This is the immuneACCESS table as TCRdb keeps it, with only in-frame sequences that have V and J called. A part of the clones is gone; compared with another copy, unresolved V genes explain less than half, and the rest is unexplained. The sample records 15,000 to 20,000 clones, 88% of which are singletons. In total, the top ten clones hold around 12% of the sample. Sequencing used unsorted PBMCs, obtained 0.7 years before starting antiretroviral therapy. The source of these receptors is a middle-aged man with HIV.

The CDR3 reads CASSPEASEAYEQYF. Written as DNA, the CDR3 is TGTGCCAGCTCACCAGAGGCTAGCGAGGCCTACGAGCAGTACTTC. This chain connects TRBV18 to TRBJ2-7; TRBD2 is a possible D gene (6 bases). Germline CDR1 KGHSH, CDR2 LQKENI. This CDR3 has 15 residues. V was clipped by 2 bases and J by 2 bases, with 13 bases between them.

Here the CDR3 DNA reads TGCGCCAGCAGCCCAAACCTAGCGGAGCCCACCGGGGAGCTGTTTTTT. It specifies CASSPNLAEPTGELFF. This sequence joins TRBV10-1 and TRBJ2-2; 7 nucleotides line up with TRBD2. The CDR3 spans 16 residues. The J segment lost 4 bases and the V segment lost 6 bases, leaving 11 bases of the junction unmatched. From germline, CDR1 is WNHNN and CDR2 SYGVQD (reference sequence).

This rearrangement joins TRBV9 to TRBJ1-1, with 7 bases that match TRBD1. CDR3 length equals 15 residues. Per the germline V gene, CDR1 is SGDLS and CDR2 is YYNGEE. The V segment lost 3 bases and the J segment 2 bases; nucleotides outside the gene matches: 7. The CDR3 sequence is CASSAPGTANTEAFF. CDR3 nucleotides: TGTGCCAGCAGCGCTCCCGGGACAGCAAACACTGAAGCTTTCTTT.

The CDR3 here is CAISGFRTSGGEAQYF. The CDR3 DNA follows: TGTGCCATCAGTGGGTTTCGGACTAGCGGGGGTGAGGCCCAGTACTTC. The chain has TRBV10-3 and TRBJ2-5, with 13 bases aligning to TRBD2. With 4 bases clipped from V and 9 bases from J, the junction kept 11 bases outside the gene matches. Germline V CDR1 and CDR2: ENHRY, SYGVKD. The CDR3 totals 16 residues.

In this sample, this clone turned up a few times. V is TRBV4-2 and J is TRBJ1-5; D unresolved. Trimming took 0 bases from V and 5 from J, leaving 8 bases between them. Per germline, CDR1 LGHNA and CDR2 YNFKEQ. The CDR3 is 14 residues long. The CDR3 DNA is TGTGCCAGCAGCCAAGATTACGGGGATCAGCCCCAGCATTTT. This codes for CASSQDYGDQPQHF.

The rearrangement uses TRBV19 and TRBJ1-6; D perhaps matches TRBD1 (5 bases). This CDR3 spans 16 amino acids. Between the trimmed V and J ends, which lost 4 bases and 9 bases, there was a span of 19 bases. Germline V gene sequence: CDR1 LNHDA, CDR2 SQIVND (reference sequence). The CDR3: CASSTQGLGRGSPLHF. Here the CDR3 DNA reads TGTGCCAGTAGTACTCAGGGACTGGGGAGGGGTTCACCCCTCCACTTT.

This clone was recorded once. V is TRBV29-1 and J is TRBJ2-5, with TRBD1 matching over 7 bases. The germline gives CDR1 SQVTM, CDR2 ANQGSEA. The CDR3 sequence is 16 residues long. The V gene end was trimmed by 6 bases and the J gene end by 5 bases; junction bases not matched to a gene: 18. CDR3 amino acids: CSVAPTGNEGSETQYF. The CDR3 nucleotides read TGCAGCGTAGCACCGACAGGGAATGAGGGCAGCGAGACCCAGTACTTC.

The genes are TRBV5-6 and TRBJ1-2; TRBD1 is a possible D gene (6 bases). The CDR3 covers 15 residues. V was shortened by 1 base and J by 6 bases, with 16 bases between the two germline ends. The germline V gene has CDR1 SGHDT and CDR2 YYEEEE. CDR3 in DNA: TGTGCCAGCAGCTTGTACGACAGGTTGGCTAATGGCTACACCTTC. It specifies CASSLYDRLANGYTF.

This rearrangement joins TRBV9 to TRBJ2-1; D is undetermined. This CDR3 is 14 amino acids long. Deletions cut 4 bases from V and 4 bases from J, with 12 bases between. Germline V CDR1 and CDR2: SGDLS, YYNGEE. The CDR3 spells CASSPDPVYNEQFF. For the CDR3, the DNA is TGTGCCAGCAGCCCAGACCCAGTTTACAATGAGCAGTTCTTC.

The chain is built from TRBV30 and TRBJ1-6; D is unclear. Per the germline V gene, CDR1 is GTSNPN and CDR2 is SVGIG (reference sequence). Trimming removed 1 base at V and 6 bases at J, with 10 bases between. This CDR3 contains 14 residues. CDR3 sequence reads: CAWSANSGNSPLHF. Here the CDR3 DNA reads TGTGCCTGGAGTGCCAACAGTGGTAATTCACCCCTCCACTTT. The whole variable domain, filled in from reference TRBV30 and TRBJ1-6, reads SQTIHQWPATLVQPVGSPLSLECTVEGTSNPNLYWYRQAAGRGLQLLFYSVGIGQISSEVPQNLSASRPQDRQFILSSKKLLLSDSGFYLCAWSANSGNSPLHFGNGTRLTVT.

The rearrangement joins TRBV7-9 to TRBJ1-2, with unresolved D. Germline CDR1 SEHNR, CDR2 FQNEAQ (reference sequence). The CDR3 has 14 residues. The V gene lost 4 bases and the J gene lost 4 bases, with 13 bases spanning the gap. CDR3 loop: CASSYGRSGYGYTF. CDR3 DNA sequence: TGTGCCAGCAGCTATGGCAGGTCCGGCTATGGCTACACCTTC.

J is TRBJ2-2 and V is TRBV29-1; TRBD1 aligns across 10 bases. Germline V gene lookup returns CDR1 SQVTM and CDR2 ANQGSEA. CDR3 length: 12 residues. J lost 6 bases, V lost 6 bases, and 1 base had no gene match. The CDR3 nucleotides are TGCAGCGTCGGACAGGGGGCCGGGGAGCTGTTTTTT. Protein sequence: CSVGQGAGELFF.

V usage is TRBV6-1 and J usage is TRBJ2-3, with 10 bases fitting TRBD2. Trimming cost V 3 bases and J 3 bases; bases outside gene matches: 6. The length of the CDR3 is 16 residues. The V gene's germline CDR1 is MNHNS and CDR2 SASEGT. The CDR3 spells CASSDTAGGPTDTQYF. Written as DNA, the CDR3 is TGTGCCAGCAGTGACACAGCGGGAGGGCCTACAGATACGCAGTATTTT.

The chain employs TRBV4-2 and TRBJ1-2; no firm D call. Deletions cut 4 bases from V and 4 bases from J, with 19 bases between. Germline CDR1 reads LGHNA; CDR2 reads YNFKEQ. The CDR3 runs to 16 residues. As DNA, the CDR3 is TGTGCCAGCAGCCCCGCCGGGCAGGAGGACCTCTATGGCTACACCTTC. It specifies CASSPAGQEDLYGYTF.